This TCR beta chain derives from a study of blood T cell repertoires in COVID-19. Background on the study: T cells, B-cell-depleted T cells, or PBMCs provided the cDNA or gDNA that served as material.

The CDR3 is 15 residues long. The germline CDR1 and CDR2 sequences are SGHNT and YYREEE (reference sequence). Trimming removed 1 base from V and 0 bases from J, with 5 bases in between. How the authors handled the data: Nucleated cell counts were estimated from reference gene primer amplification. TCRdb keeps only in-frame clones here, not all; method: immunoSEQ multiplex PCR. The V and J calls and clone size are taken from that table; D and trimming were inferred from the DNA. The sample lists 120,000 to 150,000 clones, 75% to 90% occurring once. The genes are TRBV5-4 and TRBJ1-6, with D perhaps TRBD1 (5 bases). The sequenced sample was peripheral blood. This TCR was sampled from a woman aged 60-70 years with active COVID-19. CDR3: CASSLRGSYNSPLHF. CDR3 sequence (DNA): TGTGCCAGCAGCTTGAGGGGCTCCTATAATTCACCCCTCCACTTT.